The text below deals with one T cell receptor beta chain. Its antigen is not yet known. Base qualities are not at hand, and no much larger clone is one base apart. In the prospective study, participants were roughly 18 to 95 years old, resided in around 25 geographic areas of the United States, and were enrolled through a virtual design. In the prospective study, participants were assigned to cohorts based on the clinical history participants reported in a screening survey and a study questionnaire. In the prospective study, whole blood, serum and a nasopharyngeal or oropharyngeal swab were collected from each participant by mobile phlebotomists. Prospective study participants could optionally give additional blood draws and questionnaires over a roughly two-month period. Prospective study blood samples were shipped either frozen or at room temperature before DNA extraction. The immunoSEQ Assay, a bias-controlled multiplex PCR, was used to amplify TCRbeta CDR3 regions from genomic DNA. In the paper's pipeline: The number of nucleated cells in each sample was estimated from the amplification of reference gene primers within the assay. Sequence reads were collapsed and filtered to measure the absolute abundance of every unique TCRbeta CDR3 rearrangement. Productive Simpson clonality was computed per sample as the square root of Simpson's diversity index over productive rearrangements. Here the immuneACCESS table is served through TCRdb, limited to in-frame sequences with V and J called. Missing clones are a known gap in these copies; in checked studies unresolved V genes cover under half, and the rest lacks a known reason. Clone size and V and J calls were adopted from that table, with D and trimming inferred from the DNA. Present in this sample are about 210,000 clones, 81% of which were seen just once. The ten largest clones take up around 10% of the sample.

The data stem from a study of blood T cell repertoires in COVID-19 (dated by TCRdb to about 2020). Context from the whole study: Collaborator samples came from the United States, Italy and Spain and covered acute and convalescent phases of COVID-19. The prospective study material was composed of cDNA or gDNA derived from T cells, B-cell-depleted T cells, or PBMCs. Deeply sampled blood TCRbeta repertoires from subjects exposed to, actively infected with, or recovered from COVID-19 were included in the dataset. A freely available public database, intended as a resource for researchers studying the immune response to SARS-CoV-2, is where the repertoires were released. The samples were drawn from two sources: the first 160 participants of the ongoing ImmuneRACE study, and 950 to 1,500 subjects contributed by 6 global collaborators. A de-identified subject ID, COVID-19 status, age in years and sex were almost always included in the sample metadata. Where available, HLA class I and class II types were obtained from metadata supplied by the sample provider rather than from assay-based typing.

Summary of the overall study and its limitations: The quantity of clinical and demographic metadata differed by source and by participant and was supplied without curation.

V is clipped by 2 bases and J by 2 bases, and the sequence between their germline boundaries is 7 bases long. CDR1 and CDR2, looked up from the germline V gene, are MDHEN and SYDVKM. There are 15 amino acids in the CDR3, from cysteine to phenylalanine inclusive. The only DNA kept is the CDR3, 45 bases in frame from the first base. The chain links TRBV28 with TRBJ2-6; possibly the D gene is TRBD2, per 5 matching bases. This clonotype originated in a woman between 50 and 59 years old with acute COVID-19. Sequenced: PBMCs or T cells enriched from blood (not recorded which). The CDR3 reads CASSLRGPGANVLTF. The DNA sequence is TGTGCCAGCAGTTTAAGAGGGCCTGGGGCCAACGTCCTGACTTTC.